This T cell receptor beta chain was documented in a study of blood T cell repertoires in COVID-19. Per the original data handling: Reference gene primer amplification in the assay estimated nucleated cell counts. Sequencing was performed with immunoSEQ multiplex PCR; in TCRdb, only in-frame clones are kept and a portion is missing. V and J calls and clone size are as listed in that table; D and trimming were resolved from the DNA. Of some 89,000 clones detected, roughly 78% appear once; the ten largest clones hold approximately 1.3%. The CDR3 length is 16 residues. With 2 bases removed from V and 2 bases from J, the gap between germline ends came to 15 bases. Germline CDR1 is MNHNS and CDR2 is SASEGT.

This sequence was found in a woman older than 75 with acute or convalescent COVID-19. Sequenced: peripheral blood. This chain uses TRBV6-1 with TRBJ2-5; TRBD1 might be the D (7 bases). The CDR3 DNA reads as TGTGCCAGCAGTGAATGGTCGACAGGGACTCAAGAGACCCAGTACTTC. Residues: CASSEWSTGTQETQYF.